One and the same sample provided the 22 T cell receptor beta chains below, sequenced in a study of Tregs in tolerant kidney transplant recipients. The table came from immunoSEQ multiplex PCR; TCRdb's copy has only in-frame clones and leaves some out. The sample has some 90,000 clones, around 94% seen once. The sample taken for sequencing was CD8+ T cells from blood. These receptors all come from a human donor in good health.

This sequence joins TRBV5-4 and TRBJ1-2, with D possibly TRBD1 on 6 matching bases. Trimming stripped 4 bases from V and 8 bases from J, with 21 bases between. CDR3 length: 15 residues. The germline CDR1 and CDR2 sequences are SGHNT and YYREEE (reference sequence). CDR3 DNA sequence: TGTGCCAGCAGCCCAGGACAGCACTCGAGGGGGGGCTACACCTTC. Encoded protein: CASSPGQHSRGGYTF. Supplemented by reference TRBV5-4 and TRBJ1-2, the full variable domain reads ETGVTQSPTHLIKTRGQQVTLRCSSQSGHNTVSWYQQALGQGPQFIFQYYREEENGRGNFPPRFSGLQFPNYSSELNVNALELDDSALYLCASSPGQHSRGGYTFGSGTRLTVV.

A few counts support this clone. The chain joins TRBV10-1 to TRBJ1-6, with 7 bases aligning to TRBD1. The V gene end was trimmed by 5 bases and the J gene end by 7 bases; junction bases not matched to a gene: 2. Germline V CDR1 and CDR2: WNHNN, SYGVQD (reference sequence). The CDR3 is made up of 13 amino acids. CDR3 nucleotides: TGCGCCAGCAGTACGGACAGGAATTCACCCCTCCACTTT. Translated, it gives CASSTDRNSPLHF.

The rearrangement uses TRBV6-5 and TRBJ1-6; 8 bases line up with TRBD1. Per germline, CDR1 MNHEY and CDR2 SVGAGI. V shed 2 bases and J 7 bases; nucleotides not matched to a gene: 7. This CDR3 region has 16 residues. This CDR3 is CASSYIGQGANSPLHF. CDR3 DNA: TGTGCCAGCAGTTACATTGGGCAGGGGGCCAATTCACCCCTCCACTTT.

V gene TRBV27 combines with J gene TRBJ2-1; D unresolved. Germline CDR1 reads MNHEY; CDR2 reads SMNVEV (reference sequence). Trimming removed 5 bases from V and 2 bases from J, with 13 bases in between. The CDR3 has 15 residues. The CDR3 DNA sequence: TGTGCCAGCAGTAGAACGGTGGTGGCCTACAATGAGCAGTTCTTC. Its translation is CASSRTVVAYNEQFF.

The chain employs TRBV5-4 and TRBJ2-7; 7 bases fit TRBD1. In germline, CDR1 is SGHNT, CDR2 YYREEE (reference sequence). The CDR3 length is 12 residues. J was trimmed by 6 bases and V by 0 bases; bases with no gene match: 0. The chain's CDR3 is CASSLDRGEQYF. DNA for the CDR3: TGTGCCAGCAGCTTGGACAGGGGCGAGCAGTACTTC.

The rearrangement uses TRBV14 and TRBJ2-1; TRBD2 might be the D (5 bases). This CDR3 is 15 amino acids long. In germline, CDR1 is SGHDN, CDR2 FVKESK. V was shortened by 3 bases and J by 0 bases, with 9 bases between the two germline ends. The CDR3 DNA is TGTGCCAGCAGCCAGCGGGTCAACTCCTACAATGAGCAGTTCTTC. Its translation is CASSQRVNSYNEQFF.

The rearrangement uses TRBV6-5 and TRBJ1-2, with 7 bases aligning to TRBD1. Trimming took 3 bases from V and 6 from J; bases not matched to a gene: 4. CDR1 is MNHEY and CDR2 is SVGAGI in the germline V gene. This CDR3 comprises 13 residues. The CDR3 region has the DNA TGTGCCAGCAGTTATTCGACAGGGAATGGCTACACCTTC. This codes for CASSYSTGNGYTF.

The sample holds one count of this clone. This chain uses TRBV9 with TRBJ2-7; 14 bases fit TRBD2. Per germline, CDR1 SGDLS and CDR2 YYNGEE. CDR3 length equals 15 residues. J gave up 5 bases and V 3 bases, and 4 bases lay outside the gene matches. The CDR3 region has the DNA TGTGCCAGCAGCGAGGGGACTAGCGGGGGAGACGAGCAGTACTTC. Protein sequence: CASSEGTSGGDEQYF.

The chain uses TRBV14 and TRBJ2-3; TRBD1 agrees at 7 bases. V shed 4 bases and J 4 bases; nucleotides not matched to a gene: 5. The CDR3 is 14 amino acids. Germline V gives CDR1 SGHDN, CDR2 FVKESK. CDR3 nucleotides: TGTGCCAGCAGCCTAACAGGGGTTGCAGATACGCAGTATTTT. Protein: CASSLTGVADTQYF.

This chain joins TRBV4-1 and TRBJ2-1; 7 positions agree with TRBD2. After removal of 0 bases from V and 7 bases from J, the junction contained 3 bases not matched to a gene. CDR1 MGHRA and CDR2 YSYEKL come from the germline V gene. The CDR3 consists of 14 residues. The CDR3, as DNA: TGCGCCAGCAGCCAAGAGACTAGCTCGAATGAGCAGTTCTTC. Translated: CASSQETSSNEQFF.

V is TRBV9 and J is TRBJ1-2; D is unclear. The CDR3 spans 14 residues. Germline CDR1 and CDR2: SGDLS and YYNGEE. V was shortened by 3 bases and J by 4 bases, with 13 bases between the two germline ends. The CDR3 DNA reads as TGTGCCAGCAGCGCGGGAGGCGATGGCTATGGCTACACCTTC. Translation: CASSAGGDGYGYTF.

This chain connects TRBV11-3 to TRBJ2-1, with a weak D call TRBD1 (5 bases). The CDR3 has 14 residues. Germline lookup yields CDR1 SGHNT and CDR2 YENEEA. Trimming left V 5 bases short and J 2 bases short, with 10 bases between. The CDR3 region has the DNA TGTGCCAGCAGCAATAGACAGACCTACAATGAGCAGTTCTTC. Translating gives CASSNRQTYNEQFF. Combining the CDR3 with reference TRBV11-3 and TRBJ2-1 gives the whole variable domain EAGVVQSPRYKIIEKKQPVAFWCNPISGHNTLYWYLQNLGQGPELLIRYENEEAVDDSQLPKDRFSAERLKGVDSTLKIQPAELGDSAVYLCASSNRQTYNEQFFGPGTRLTVL.

The chain is built from TRBV6-5 and TRBJ2-2; maybe TRBD1 (6 bases). CDR1 is MNHEY and CDR2 is SVGAGI in the germline V gene. V lost 4 bases and J 1 base, leaving 13 bases between the germline ends. The CDR3 runs to 16 residues. The CDR3 DNA is TGTGCCAGCAGTTTACCGGGACAACTGAACACCGGGGAGCTGTTTTTT. Translating gives CASSLPGQLNTGELFF.

This chain uses TRBV27 with TRBJ1-5; 7 bases agree with TRBD1. CDR1 and CDR2 (germline): MNHEY, SMNVEV (reference sequence). V dropped 3 bases and J dropped 4; count of bases not matched to a gene: 6. The CDR3 has 15 amino acids. The DNA for the CDR3 is TGTGCCAGCAGTTTTTTGGGGACAGCGAATCAGCCCCAGCATTTT. This sequence encodes CASSFLGTANQPQHF.

The rearrangement links TRBV21-1 to TRBJ2-5; TRBD1 is the table's D call and was not checked against the DNA. TRBV21-1 is listed as a pseudogene. The CDR3 has 16 residues. CDR3 in amino acids: CASSGKGQSYQETQYF. The CDR3 DNA sequence: TGTGCCAGCAGCGGAAAGGGACAGTCGTACCAAGAGACCCAGTACTTC.

This chain connects TRBV27 to TRBJ2-1, with D uncertain. V lost 9 bases to trimming and J lost 6 bases, with 9 bases between them. The germline CDR1 and CDR2 sequences are MNHEY and SMNVEV (reference sequence). The CDR3 consists of 11 residues. This CDR3 reads CASSKGNEQFF. Written as DNA, the CDR3 is TGTGCCAGTTCAAAGGGCAATGAGCAGTTCTTC.

This clone showed up just a few times. V and J are TRBV5-1 and TRBJ2-1; D uncertain. The CDR3 covers 15 residues. Between the trimmed V and J ends, which lost 5 bases and 5 bases, there was a span of 17 bases. Germline V gene lookup returns CDR1 SGHRS and CDR2 YFSETQ. The CDR3 sequence: CASRIELGNHNEQFF. CDR3 bases: TGCGCCAGCAGGATTGAACTCGGCAATCACAATGAGCAGTTCTTC. Based on the CDR3 plus reference TRBV5-1 and TRBJ2-1, the full variable domain is KAGVTQTPRYLIKTRGQQVTLSCSPISGHRSVSWYQQTPGQGLQFLFEYFSETQRNKGNFPGRFSGRQFSNSRSEMNVSTLELGDSALYLCASRIELGNHNEQFFGPGTRLTVL.

The chain couples TRBV13 to TRBJ2-5; no definite D call. V was shortened by 5 bases and J by 4 bases, with 8 bases between the two germline ends. Germline V gene sequence: CDR1 PRHDT, CDR2 FYEKMQ (reference sequence). This CDR3 contains 12 residues. The CDR3: CASSTYSETQYF. The CDR3 DNA reads as TGTGCCAGCAGCACCTATTCAGAGACCCAGTACTTC.

The chain recombines TRBV6-5 with TRBJ2-5; 9 nucleotides line up with TRBD1. V dropped 2 bases and J dropped 4; count of bases not matched to a gene: 5. CDR3 length equals 15 residues. Germline CDR1 is MNHEY and CDR2 is SVGAGI. The CDR3 bases are TGTGCCAGCAGTTACGTAATGGACAGGGGAGAGACCCAGTACTTC. Translation gives CASSYVMDRGETQYF.

To note about this clone: Other DNA sequences in this sample translate to the same CDR3. The rearrangement links TRBV6-5 to TRBJ2-7, with 8 bases fitting TRBD1. The germline V gene has CDR1 MNHEY and CDR2 SVGAGI. The V and J ends lost 0 bases and 0 bases, in that order; junction bases with no gene match: 4. CDR3 length equals 16 residues. The DNA for the CDR3 is TGTGCCAGCAGTTACTCGACAGGGGAGAGCTCCTACGAGCAGTACTTC. Translation: CASSYSTGESSYEQYF.

This chain joins TRBV13 and TRBJ2-7; 7 bases fit TRBD2. The junction had 10 bases not matched to a gene; V was cut back by 5 bases and J by 3 bases. This CDR3 contains 15 residues. The germline gives CDR1 PRHDT, CDR2 FYEKMQ (reference sequence). This chain's CDR3 is CASSRWEGRNYEQYF. In nucleotides, the CDR3 is TGTGCCAGCAGCCGATGGGAGGGTCGAAACTACGAGCAGTACTTC.

CDR3 bases: TGTGCCATCTGGACTAGCGGGACAGATACGCAGTATTTT. Encoded protein: CAIWTSGTDTQYF. This sequence joins TRBV6-1 and TRBJ2-3, with 11 bases matching TRBD2. With V trimmed by 10 bases and J by 3 bases, 3 bases remained unmatched. The germline V gene has CDR1 MNHNS and CDR2 SASEGT. The CDR3 runs 13 residues.